The rows below give T cell receptor beta chains drawn from one sample of a study of cytomegalovirus exposure and HLA in healthy donors. Measured with immunoSEQ multiplex PCR; TCRdb has only the in-frame clones, and not every one. This table holds a few hundred thousand clones, roughly 90% found once. Sequencing input: PBMCs. The source of these receptors is a woman aged 18-30 years in good health and CMV-seronegative. The CDR3 runs from the conserved cysteine through the conserved F or W. A D gene is named only where the DNA matches it firmly. Expanded clones get a size class; other rows say once, few or many, or leave the size out.

CDR3 DNA,CDR3 protein,J gene,CDR3 length,clone size,D gene,V gene
TGTGCCAGCAGGCCAGACAGGGGATTCAATCAGCCCCAGCATTTT,CASRPDRGFNQPQHF,TRBJ1-5,15,.,TRBD1,TRBV6-6
TGTGCCAGCAGTTACGCTACGGGGGGGGATGAGCAGTTCTTC,CASSYATGGDEQFF,TRBJ2-1,14,.,TRBD2,TRBV6-5
TGTGCCAGCAGTGAATTCAGGGAGGTCGGAGAGACCCAGTACTTC,CASSEFREVGETQYF,TRBJ2-5,15,.,.,TRBV25-1
TGTGCCAGCAGCAAGGGGGTCTTTAGCGGCTACACCTTC,CASSKGVFSGYTF,TRBJ1-2,13,.,.,TRBV5-6
TGTGCCAGCAGCGCCCTAGCGGCCTCCCAAGAGACCCAGTACTTC,CASSALAASQETQYF,TRBJ2-5,15,.,TRBD2,TRBV11-2
TGTGCCAGCTCGGAGTTTACAGGGTTCGCCGAGCAGTACTTC,CASSEFTGFAEQYF,TRBJ2-7,14,.,.,TRBV7-9
TGTGCCAGCAGGGGGACTAGACCCGAGCAGTACTTC,CASRGTRPEQYF,TRBJ2-7,12,once,TRBD2,TRBV27
TGTGCCATCAGTGATGGTGACAATGATAATTCACCCCTCCACTTT,CAISDGDNDNSPLHF,TRBJ1-6,15,.,.,TRBV10-3
TGTGCCATCCGTGCGAGTTCAGGCACCGGGGAGCTGTTTTTT,CAIRASSGTGELFF,TRBJ2-2,14,.,.,TRBV10-3
TGTGCCCGTGGAATGGTGGGGAGCTCCTACAATGAGCAGTTCTTC,CARGMVGSSYNEQFF,TRBJ2-1,15,.,.,TRBV2
TGTGCCAGCAGTGACCCCCAGGGTTTCAAGCAGTACTTC,CASSDPQGFKQYF,TRBJ2-7,13,.,.,TRBV6-1
TGTGCCAGCAGCTTCTCGGGACACATAGTCGACGAGCAGTACTTC,CASSFSGHIVDEQYF,TRBJ2-7,15,once,.,TRBV7-9
TGTGCCAGCATCCTTCAGCGGGGGGGAGGGACAGATACGCAGTATTTT,CASILQRGGGTDTQYF,TRBJ2-3,16,.,TRBD2,TRBV7-9
TGTGCCAGCAGTCCTTGGACAGGAGCCTCCTACGAGCAGTACTTC,CASSPWTGASYEQYF,TRBJ2-7,15,once,TRBD1,TRBV2
TGTGCCAGCTCCCCACAGGGGCGCACAGATACGCAGTATTTT,CASSPQGRTDTQYF,TRBJ2-3,14,.,TRBD1,TRBV6-5
TGTGCCTCCCAAGGTACAGGACAAGAGACCCAGTACTTC,CASQGTGQETQYF,TRBJ2-5,13,.,.,TRBV30
TGTGCCTGGAATTACGGGAAGTCTGGAAACACCATATATTTT,CAWNYGKSGNTIYF,TRBJ1-3,14,.,.,TRBV30
TGTGCCAGTAGTAGAGGGGCTCGGTGGGACAGCCTGAACACTGAAGCTTTCTTT,CASSRGARWDSLNTEAFF,TRBJ1-1,18,.,TRBD1,TRBV19
TGTGCCTCCAATCGGGTCCTAAACACTGAAGCTTTCTTT,CASNRVLNTEAFF,TRBJ1-1,13,once,.,TRBV2
TGTGCCAGCAGCTTACTCGGGGGGGCGAACACCGGGGAGCTGTTTTTT,CASSLLGGANTGELFF,TRBJ2-2,16,.,TRBD2,TRBV7-3
TGTGCCAGCAGTTACTCCGGGGGAAGTCAGCCCCAGCATTTT,CASSYSGGSQPQHF,TRBJ1-5,14,.,.,TRBV6-5
TGCGCCAGCAGTGGGCTAGCGAACACAGATACGCAGTATTTT,CASSGLANTDTQYF,TRBJ2-3,14,.,.,TRBV10-1
TGCGCCAGCAGTGAGGCTACTAGCGGGGGCACAGATACGCAGTATTTT,CASSEATSGGTDTQYF,TRBJ2-3,16,.,TRBD2,TRBV10-1
TGTGCCAGCAGCTTAAGACAGGGGGGACTCTATGGCTACACCTTC,CASSLRQGGLYGYTF,TRBJ1-2,15,.,TRBD1,TRBV7-8
TGTGCCAGCAGTGAAGAGGGAGGTATTGAAGCTTTCTTT,CASSEEGGIEAFF,TRBJ1-1,13,.,.,TRBV2
TGTGCCAGCAGCCGCCCCACCCGGGGGGGGCCCGGGGAGCTGTTTTTT,CASSRPTRGGPGELFF,TRBJ2-2,16,.,TRBD2,TRBV7-9
TGTGCCAGCAGCTTACCGACCGGCAGGGGAATGGGTTCACCCCTCCACTTT,CASSLPTGRGMGSPLHF,TRBJ1-6,17,few,.,TRBV7-8
TGTGCCAGCACCAAAGGTTCGGGGTCAAACTATGGCTACACCTTC,CASTKGSGSNYGYTF,TRBJ1-2,15,once,.,TRBV7-9
TGTGCCAGCAGCTTGAGACAGGGTACCTATGGCTACACCTTC,CASSLRQGTYGYTF,TRBJ1-2,14,once,TRBD1,TRBV5-4
TGTGCCAGCAGTCTACGGGGTGGCACAGATACGCAGTATTTT,CASSLRGGTDTQYF,TRBJ2-3,14,.,.,TRBV6-5
TGCGCCAGCAGTGAGATCGGGACAGGGGGCAGGGAGACCCAGTACTTC,CASSEIGTGGRETQYF,TRBJ2-5,16,.,TRBD1,TRBV10-1
TGTGCCAGCAGCTTAGCCGCCGGGACTGGATTCAATGAGCAGTTCTTC,CASSLAAGTGFNEQFF,TRBJ2-1,16,.,.,TRBV7-8
TGTGCCAGCAGACGGGACAGGACTTCACCCCTCCACTTT,CASRRDRTSPLHF,TRBJ1-6,13,.,TRBD1,TRBV6-5
TGTGCCAGCAGCGTAGAAGGCAGGTGGGTGAACAATGAGCAGTTCTTC,CASSVEGRWVNNEQFF,TRBJ2-1,16,.,.,TRBV9
TGTGCCAGTAGTATAGGTACCGGCAGGGCGGGATATAGCAATCAGCCCCAGCATTTT,CASSIGTGRAGYSNQPQHF,TRBJ1-5,19,.,.,TRBV19
TGTGCCAGCAGTCGCCCCCGGGACAGCTTTAACACTGAAGCTTTCTTT,CASSRPRDSFNTEAFF,TRBJ1-1,16,once,TRBD1,TRBV7-6
TGTGCCTGGGGTCCGTTAGGGGGCGCCTATGGCTACACCTTC,CAWGPLGGAYGYTF,TRBJ1-2,14,.,TRBD1,TRBV30
TGTGCCTGGAGAACAGGGGGACCTTACGAGCAGTACTTC,CAWRTGGPYEQYF,TRBJ2-7,13,.,TRBD1,TRBV30
TGTGCCAGCAGCCCCCAGGGTACCTACGAGCAGTACTTC,CASSPQGTYEQYF,TRBJ2-7,13,.,.,TRBV5-6
TGTGCCAGCAGCTTAGCCCCAGGCCGAAATGGCTACACCTTC,CASSLAPGRNGYTF,TRBJ1-2,14,.,.,TRBV7-9
TGCGCCAGCAGCTTTGACAGGGGTAATGAGCAGTTCTTC,CASSFDRGNEQFF,TRBJ2-1,13,.,TRBD1,TRBV5-1
TGTGCCAGCAGCTCCCCACGGGAACAAGAGGCCCAGTACTTC,CASSSPREQEAQYF,TRBJ2-5,14,once,.,TRBV7-9
TGTGCCAGCAGCTTGGTAGGGGCTAGCTACGAGCAGTACTTC,CASSLVGASYEQYF,TRBJ2-7,14,few,.,TRBV5-6
TGTGCCAGCAGCTTAGAGGCAGGGGCCTATGGCTACACCTTC,CASSLEAGAYGYTF,TRBJ1-2,14,few,.,TRBV11-1
TGTGCCAGCAGACCTGGGGGGGGCTCCTACGAGCAGTACTTC,CASRPGGGSYEQYF,TRBJ2-7,14,.,TRBD2,TRBV25-1
TGTGCCAGCAGCTTTCCGACAGCGAACACTGAAGCTTTCTTT,CASSFPTANTEAFF,TRBJ1-1,14,.,.,TRBV5-4
TGCGCCAGCAGTCAAAAGGACAGGGAAAATTCACCCCTCCACTTT,CASSQKDRENSPLHF,TRBJ1-6,15,.,TRBD1,TRBV23-1
TGCGCCAGCAAACTTGGGACAGGGGCTGGAAACACCATATATTTT,CASKLGTGAGNTIYF,TRBJ1-3,15,.,TRBD1,TRBV10-2
TGTGCCAGCAGTTACAATCCAACAGTACCTTATTATGGCTACACCTTC,CASSYNPTVPYYGYTF,TRBJ1-2,16,.,.,TRBV6-6
TGTGCCAGCAGCGGAACGGGTGGGCAGGGGGCCATCAATGAGCAGTTCTTC,CASSGTGGQGAINEQFF,TRBJ2-1,17,.,TRBD1,TRBV7-9
TGTGCCAGCAGCCTACAGGGGAATAATTCACCCCTCCACTTT,CASSLQGNNSPLHF,TRBJ1-6,14,.,TRBD1,TRBV7-9
TGTGCCAGCAGCCCGACCGAGAGGGACACTGAAGCTTTCTTT,CASSPTERDTEAFF,TRBJ1-1,14,.,.,TRBV7-6
TGTGCCAGCAGCTTCCCCGAGGACAGGGCCGACACTGAAGCTTTCTTT,CASSFPEDRADTEAFF,TRBJ1-1,16,.,TRBD1,TRBV7-9
TGTGCCTGGAGTGTACAGGGCGCTCCTGGAAACACCATATATTTT,CAWSVQGAPGNTIYF,TRBJ1-3,15,once,.,TRBV30
TGCAGTGCTCAGGCAGTTACCGAGCAGTACTTC,CSAQAVTEQYF,TRBJ2-7,11,.,.,TRBV20-1